The source of this TCR beta chain is a study of T cell changes during pregnancy in multiple sclerosis (dated by TCRdb to the late 2010s). For the wider study: The study examined how the T cell repertoire changed over the course of pregnancy in women with multiple sclerosis.

Preparation of the library involved the immunoSEQ multiplex PCR assay. Held by TCRdb, this immuneACCESS table contains in-frame sequences only and omits some clones. Under half of the omission traces to an unresolved V gene where checked; the cause of the rest is unknown. Within this sample are around 35,000 clones, with 80% to 95% of them counted one time only. 1.2% of the sample lies in the top ten. Comments on this clone: This receptor's antigen is unknown. No base-level quality is on record; no much larger clone is a single base apart.

Reading the germline V gene (reference sequence) gives CDR1 MNHNY and CDR2 SVGAGI. From the cysteine through the phenylalanine, the CDR3 covers 15 amino acids. The entry retains the CDR3 DNA only, 45 bases that are in frame from base 1. V gives up 6 bases and J gives up 4 bases, and the segment between their germline ends measures 18 bases. The TCR was taken from a female donor with multiple sclerosis, enrolled in a pregnancy study. The rearrangement combines TRBV6-6 with TRBJ2-5, with the D segment possibly TRBD1 or TRBD2, each aligning over 5 bases. Sequenced: PBMCs (not recorded whether the cells were cultured). The DNA sequence follows: TGTGCCAGCAGCCGCCTGGGAGACAGCGGAGAGACCCAGTACTTC. Its protein is CASSRLGDSGETQYF.